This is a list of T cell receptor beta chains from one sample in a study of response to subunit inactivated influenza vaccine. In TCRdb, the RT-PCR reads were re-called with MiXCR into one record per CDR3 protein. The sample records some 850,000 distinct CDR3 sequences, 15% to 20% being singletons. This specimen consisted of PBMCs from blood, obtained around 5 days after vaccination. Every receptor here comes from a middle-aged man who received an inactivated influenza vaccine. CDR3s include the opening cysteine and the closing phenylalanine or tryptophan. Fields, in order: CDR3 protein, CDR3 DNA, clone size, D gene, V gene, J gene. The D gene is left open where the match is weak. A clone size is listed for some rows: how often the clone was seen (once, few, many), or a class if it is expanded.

CDR3aa: CASSLSTSSSLGELFF; CDR3nt: TGCGCCAGCAGCTTGTCTACTTCTAGCTCGCTCGGGGAGCTGTTTTTT; abundance: few; d_gene: NA; v_gene: TRBV5-1; j_gene: TRBJ2-2
CDR3aa: CSAPDRSSYNEQFF; CDR3nt: TGCAGTGCTCCCGACAGAAGCTCCTACAATGAGCAGTTCTTC; abundance: many; d_gene: NA; v_gene: TRBV20-1; j_gene: TRBJ2-1
CDR3aa: CASSLNRDRARRKPQHF; CDR3nt: TGTGCCAGCAGCTTGAACCGGGACAGGGCCCGTCGGAAGCCCCAGCATTTT; abundance: NA; d_gene: TRBD1; v_gene: TRBV7-8; j_gene: TRBJ1-5
CDR3aa: CSASRDSNEQYF; CDR3nt: TGCAGTGCTAGTCGGGACAGTAACGAGCAGTACTTC; abundance: NA; d_gene: TRBD1; v_gene: TRBV20-1; j_gene: TRBJ2-7
CDR3aa: CSGTGGQGNYGYTF; CDR3nt: TGCAGTGGAACAGGGGGACAGGGGAACTATGGCTACACCTTC; abundance: few; d_gene: TRBD1; v_gene: TRBV20-1; j_gene: TRBJ1-2
CDR3aa: CASRQWLAGDEQYF; CDR3nt: TGTGCCAGCAGACAGTGGCTAGCGGGAGACGAGCAGTACTTC; abundance: NA; d_gene: TRBD2; v_gene: TRBV6-2/TRBV6-3; j_gene: TRBJ2-7
CDR3aa: CASSSGLVGHEQFF; CDR3nt: TGCGCCAGCAGCTCGGGGTTAGTAGGCCATGAGCAGTTCTTC; abundance: NA; d_gene: NA; v_gene: TRBV5-1; j_gene: TRBJ2-1
CDR3aa: CAISERQTEYGYTF; CDR3nt: TGTGCCATCAGTGAGAGGCAGACGGAGTATGGCTACACCTTC; abundance: few; d_gene: NA; v_gene: TRBV10-3; j_gene: TRBJ1-2
CDR3aa: CASSQEGGNEMETQYF; CDR3nt: TGTGCCAGCAGCCAAGAGGGCGGGAACGAGATGGAGACCCAGTACTTC; abundance: few; d_gene: NA; v_gene: TRBV4-2; j_gene: TRBJ2-5
CDR3aa: CASSDPGQGITEAFF; CDR3nt: TGTGCCAGCAGCGATCCGGGACAGGGAATCACTGAAGCTTTCTTT; abundance: few; d_gene: TRBD1; v_gene: TRBV6-1; j_gene: TRBJ1-1
CDR3aa: CASSEGPNSGNTIYF; CDR3nt: TGTGCCAGCAGTGAGGGTCCCAACTCTGGAAACACCATATATTTT; abundance: few; d_gene: NA; v_gene: TRBV6-1; j_gene: TRBJ1-3
CDR3aa: CASSQDTSGGAWNEQFF; CDR3nt: TGCGCCAGCAGCCAAGATACTAGCGGGGGGGCTTGGAATGAGCAGTTCTTC; abundance: few; d_gene: TRBD2; v_gene: TRBV4-3; j_gene: TRBJ2-1
CDR3aa: CASSRDPSYEQYF; CDR3nt: TGTGCCAGCAGCCGGGACCCCTCCTACGAGCAGTACTTC; abundance: few; d_gene: NA; v_gene: TRBV11-2; j_gene: TRBJ2-7
CDR3aa: CSAAGTDNEKLFF; CDR3nt: TGCAGTGCAGCCGGGACGGATAATGAAAAACTGTTTTTT; abundance: few; d_gene: NA; v_gene: TRBV20-1; j_gene: TRBJ1-4
CDR3aa: CASKKAGSSYEQFF; CDR3nt: TGTGCCAGCAAGAAGGCAGGGAGTTCATATGAGCAGTTCTTC; abundance: NA; d_gene: NA; v_gene: TRBV9; j_gene: TRBJ2-1
CDR3aa: CASSEVGGGDSPLHF; CDR3nt: TGCGCCAGCAGTGAGGTGGGTGGGGGGGATTCACCCCTCCACTTT; abundance: NA; d_gene: NA; v_gene: TRBV10-2; j_gene: TRBJ1-6
CDR3aa: CASSSLGLAGGTQYF; CDR3nt: TGTGCCAGCAGCTCCCTCGGACTAGCGGGAGGTACGCAGTATTTT; abundance: few; d_gene: TRBD2; v_gene: TRBV12-3/TRBV12-4; j_gene: TRBJ2-3
CDR3aa: CASSTGGYEQFF; CDR3nt: TGTGCCAGCAGCACCGGAGGGTATGAGCAGTTCTTC; abundance: few; d_gene: NA; v_gene: TRBV7-8; j_gene: TRBJ2-1
CDR3aa: CASSSQTTSGDTQYF; CDR3nt: TGTGCCAGCAGCTCCCAAACTACTAGCGGAGATACGCAGTATTTT; abundance: NA; d_gene: TRBD2; v_gene: TRBV6-1; j_gene: TRBJ2-3
CDR3aa: CSAKRGGPYNEQFF; CDR3nt: TGCAGTGCTAAGCGGGGGGGCCCCTACAATGAGCAGTTCTTC; abundance: many; d_gene: TRBD2; v_gene: TRBV20-1; j_gene: TRBJ2-1
CDR3aa: CSVRGAQSDGYTF; CDR3nt: TGCAGCGTGCGGGGGGCACAGTCTGATGGCTACACCTTC; abundance: few; d_gene: NA; v_gene: TRBV29-1; j_gene: TRBJ1-2
CDR3aa: CATSDTGVVSNEQFF; CDR3nt: TGTGCCACCAGTGATACAGGGGTGGTTTCCAATGAGCAGTTCTTC; abundance: NA; d_gene: TRBD1; v_gene: TRBV24-1; j_gene: TRBJ2-1
CDR3aa: CASSLSGRAGDEQFF; CDR3nt: TGCGCCAGCAGCCTTAGCGGGAGGGCAGGCGATGAGCAGTTCTTC; abundance: NA; d_gene: TRBD2; v_gene: TRBV5-1; j_gene: TRBJ2-1
CDR3aa: CASSFGTATDTQYF; CDR3nt: TGTGCCAGCAGCTTTGGGACTGCGACAGATACGCAGTATTTT; abundance: NA; d_gene: NA; v_gene: TRBV7-9; j_gene: TRBJ2-3
CDR3aa: CASSLAVDNRQFF; CDR3nt: TGTGCCAGCAGCTTGGCCGTAGACAATCGGCAGTTCTTC; abundance: many; d_gene: NA; v_gene: TRBV5-6; j_gene: TRBJ2-1
CDR3aa: CSVEYRDRVLETQYF; CDR3nt: TGCAGCGTTGAATACCGGGACAGAGTGCTGGAGACCCAGTACTTC; abundance: many; d_gene: TRBD1; v_gene: TRBV29-1; j_gene: TRBJ2-5
CDR3aa: CASSFDRDRGNTDTQYF; CDR3nt: TGTGCCAGCAGTTTCGACCGGGACAGGGGAAACACAGATACGCAGTATTTT; abundance: NA; d_gene: TRBD1; v_gene: TRBV28; j_gene: TRBJ2-3
CDR3aa: CASSLILAGGYEQYF; CDR3nt: TGTGCCAGCAGTTTAATCCTAGCGGGAGGCTACGAGCAGTACTTC; abundance: many; d_gene: TRBD2; v_gene: TRBV28; j_gene: TRBJ2-7
CDR3aa: CASSQGGQGLEQFF; CDR3nt: TGTGCCAGCAGCCAAGGTGGACAGGGTTTGGAGCAGTTCTTC; abundance: few; d_gene: TRBD1; v_gene: TRBV4-2; j_gene: TRBJ2-1
CDR3aa: CAIRDRGETQYF; CDR3nt: TGTGCCATCAGAGACAGGGGGGAGACCCAGTACTTC; abundance: few; d_gene: TRBD1; v_gene: TRBV10-3; j_gene: TRBJ2-5
CDR3aa: CASRERGPSTDTQYF; CDR3nt: TGTGCCAGCAGAGAAAGGGGACCTAGCACAGATACGCAGTATTTT; abundance: few; d_gene: NA; v_gene: TRBV7-2; j_gene: TRBJ2-3
CDR3aa: CASSPNVGQNTGELFF; CDR3nt: TGTGCCAGCTCACCTAACGTAGGGCAGAACACCGGGGAGCTGTTTTTT; abundance: few; d_gene: NA; v_gene: TRBV18; j_gene: TRBJ2-2
CDR3aa: CSVVPERLAVFRSSYNEQFF; CDR3nt: TGCAGCGTTGTTCCAGAAAGGCTAGCGGTTTTCCGGAGCTCCTACAATGAGCAGTTCTTC; abundance: many; d_gene: TRBD2; v_gene: TRBV29-1; j_gene: TRBJ2-1
CDR3aa: CASSLTTSGGYNEQFF; CDR3nt: TGCGCCAGCAGCCTGACGACTAGCGGGGGCTACAATGAGCAGTTCTTC; abundance: few; d_gene: TRBD2; v_gene: TRBV4-3; j_gene: TRBJ2-1
CDR3aa: CASSQVSSGATYEQYF; CDR3nt: TGTGCCAGCAGCCAAGTCTCTAGTGGGGCCACCTACGAGCAGTACTTC; abundance: few; d_gene: NA; v_gene: TRBV4-2; j_gene: TRBJ2-7